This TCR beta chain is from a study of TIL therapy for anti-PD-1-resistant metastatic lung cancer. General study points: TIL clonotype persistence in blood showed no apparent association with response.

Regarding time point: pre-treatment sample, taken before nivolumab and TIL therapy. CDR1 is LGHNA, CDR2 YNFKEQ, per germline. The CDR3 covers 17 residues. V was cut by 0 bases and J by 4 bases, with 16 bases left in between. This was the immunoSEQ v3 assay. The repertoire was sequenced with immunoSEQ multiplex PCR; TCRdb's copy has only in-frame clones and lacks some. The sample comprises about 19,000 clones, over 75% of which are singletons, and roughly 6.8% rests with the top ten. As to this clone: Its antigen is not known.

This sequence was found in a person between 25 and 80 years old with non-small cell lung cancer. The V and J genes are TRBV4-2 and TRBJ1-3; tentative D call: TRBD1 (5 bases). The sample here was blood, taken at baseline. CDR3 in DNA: TGTGCCAGCAGCCAAGAGTCGCGGGGCAGGGCCGGAAACACCATATATTTT. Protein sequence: CASSQESRGRAGNTIYF.